This is a list of T cell receptor beta chains from one sample in a study of T cells in Graves' hyperthyroidism and ophthalmopathy. MiXCR was run by TCRdb on the multiplex PCR reads, yielding one entry per CDR3 protein. This table has about 250,000 distinct CDR3 sequences, roughly 22% appearing once. Sequenced input: blood. These TCRs come from a man aged 25 to 45 with Graves' ophthalmopathy. Both conserved end residues are part of each CDR3. A D gene is named only where the DNA matches it firmly. Clone size is stated in some rows and not others, as once, few, many or a class when expanded.

cdr3_aa cdr3_nt clone_size cdr3_length j_call v_call d_call
CASSHHRRQGARQPQHF TGTGCCAGCAGCCACCATCGAAGACAGGGGGCGAGGCAGCCCCAGCATTTT many 17 TRBJ1-5 TRBV5-6 TRBD1
CASSPHSGTYEQYF TGCGCCAGCAGCCCGCATAGCGGGACGTACGAGCAGTACTTC many 14 TRBJ2-7 TRBV5-1 TRBD2
CSVEIRGETQYF TGCAGCGTTGAAATCAGGGGAGAGACCCAGTACTTC . 12 TRBJ2-5 TRBV29-1 .
CSVERREGRIGETQYF TGCAGCGTTGAGAGGCGGGAGGGCCGGATTGGAGAGACCCAGTACTTC many 16 TRBJ2-5 TRBV29-1 TRBD2
CSARIPDSNQPQHF TGCAGTGCTAGAATCCCAGATAGCAATCAGCCCCAGCATTTT many 14 TRBJ1-5 TRBV20-1 .
CATSRDRSRRNTEAFF TGTGCCACCAGCAGAGATCGTTCTAGACGGAACACTGAAGCTTTCTTT . 16 TRBJ1-1 TRBV15 .
CSAVRTPEQYF TGCAGTGCCGTTCGGACCCCCGAGCAGTACTTC few 11 TRBJ2-7 TRBV20-1 .
CSASRQGEMSNQPQHF TGCAGTGCTAGTCGGCAGGGGGAAATGAGCAATCAGCCCCAGCATTTT many 16 TRBJ1-5 TRBV20-1 TRBD1
CASRRTGTGGNQPQHF TGTGCCAGCAGACGAACCGGGACAGGGGGCAATCAGCCCCAGCATTTT many 16 TRBJ1-5 TRBV12-3/TRBV12-4 TRBD1
CASEGGYNEQFF TGTGCCAGTGAAGGGGGATACAATGAGCAGTTCTTC . 12 TRBJ2-1 TRBV19 .
CASSLNPGRAFF TGTGCCAGCAGCTTAAACCCAGGACGAGCTTTCTTT few 12 TRBJ1-1 TRBV7-9 .
CSFSGRADEQYF TGCAGCTTTAGCGGGAGGGCAGACGAGCAGTACTTC . 12 TRBJ2-7 TRBV29-1 TRBD2
CASNFQAGGTDTQYF TGTGCCAGCAATTTTCAAGCGGGGGGCACAGATACGCAGTATTTT . 15 TRBJ2-3 TRBV28 TRBD2
CASSFQTSGYEQYF TGTGCCAGCAGCTTTCAAACTAGCGGCTACGAGCAGTACTTC few 14 TRBJ2-7 TRBV7-9 TRBD2
CASRGVAGSYEQYF TGTGCCAGCAGGGGGGTAGCGGGTTCCTACGAGCAGTACTTC many 14 TRBJ2-7 TRBV12-3/TRBV12-4 TRBD2
CASREKSTGEQFF TGTGCCAGTAGGGAAAAGTCGACTGGTGAGCAGTTCTTC once 13 TRBJ2-1 TRBV2 .
CASSQVGAYGYTF TGCGCCAGCAGCCAAGTAGGCGCCTATGGCTACACCTTC few 13 TRBJ1-2 TRBV4-1 .
CSASGPQETQYF TGCAGTGCGAGCGGTCCGCAGGAGACCCAGTACTTC few 12 TRBJ2-5 TRBV20-1 .
CASSSFTSLGEQFF TGTGCCAGCAGCTCCTTTACTAGCTTGGGTGAGCAGTTCTTC many 14 TRBJ2-1 TRBV11-3 .
CASGDSGSSYNEQFF TGTGCCAGCGGTGATAGCGGGAGTTCCTACAATGAGCAGTTCTTC . 15 TRBJ2-1 TRBV5-8 TRBD2
CASSLRGQEQFF TGTGCCAGCAGTTTACGTGGACAAGAGCAGTTCTTC many 12 TRBJ2-1 TRBV28 .
CSARLAGMNTEAFF TGCAGTGCTAGATTAGCGGGGATGAACACTGAAGCTTTCTTT . 14 TRBJ1-1 TRBV20-1 .
CASSVGAPDTQYF TGTGCCAGCAGTGTGGGGGCCCCGGATACGCAGTATTTT . 13 TRBJ2-3 TRBV2 .
CASSLIGGHSPLHF TGTGCCAGCAGTTTAATCGGGGGTCATTCACCCCTCCACTTT . 14 TRBJ1-6 TRBV28 .
CASSVDRGYNEQFF TGTGCCAGTAGTGTGGACAGGGGGTACAATGAGCAGTTCTTC . 14 TRBJ2-1 TRBV19 TRBD1
CASRGQGVYEQYF TGTGCCAGTCGGGGACAGGGGGTATACGAGCAGTACTTC many 13 TRBJ2-7 TRBV28 TRBD1
CAWSPFGGAGDEQYF TGTGCCTGGAGCCCTTTCGGGGGGGCAGGGGACGAGCAGTACTTC . 15 TRBJ2-7 TRBV30 TRBD2
CASSLAPTDTQYF TGTGCCAGCAGCTTAGCACCCACAGATACGCAGTATTTT many 13 TRBJ2-3 TRBV7-9 .
CASSPPSRYEQYF TGTGCCAGCTCACCACCGTCCCGATACGAGCAGTACTTC few 13 TRBJ2-7 TRBV18 .
CASSEMGSGKNIQYF TGTGCCAGCAGTGAAATGGGTTCGGGCAAAAACATTCAGTACTTC once 15 TRBJ2-4 TRBV2 .
CASSFSGTSDNEQFF TGTGCCAGCAGCTTCTCCGGGACTAGCGATAATGAGCAGTTCTTC many 15 TRBJ2-1 TRBV11-2 TRBD2
CATSDGTTSGIANEQFF TGTGCCACCAGTGATGGAACGACTAGCGGGATAGCAAATGAGCAGTTCTTC . 17 TRBJ2-1 TRBV24-1 TRBD2
CASSLGGGFLEQYF TGCGCCAGCAGCTTGGGAGGGGGCTTTCTCGAGCAGTACTTC . 14 TRBJ2-7 TRBV5-1 TRBD1
CASSSGTGVEQYF TGTGCCAGCAGCTCCGGGACAGGGGTCGAGCAGTACTTC . 13 TRBJ2-7 TRBV5-6 TRBD1
CASSLGTSSYNEQFF TGTGCCAGCAGCTTAGGGACTAGCTCCTACAATGAGCAGTTCTTC many 15 TRBJ2-1 TRBV11-2 TRBD2